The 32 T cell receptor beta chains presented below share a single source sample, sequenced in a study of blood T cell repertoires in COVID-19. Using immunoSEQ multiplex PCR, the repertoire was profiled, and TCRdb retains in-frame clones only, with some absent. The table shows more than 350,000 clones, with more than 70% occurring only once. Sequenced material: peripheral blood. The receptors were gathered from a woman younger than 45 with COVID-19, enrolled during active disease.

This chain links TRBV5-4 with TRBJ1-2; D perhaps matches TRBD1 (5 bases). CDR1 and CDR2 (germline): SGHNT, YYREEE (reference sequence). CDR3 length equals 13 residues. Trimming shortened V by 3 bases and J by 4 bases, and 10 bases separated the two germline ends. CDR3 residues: CASSWGESYGYTF. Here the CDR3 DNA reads TGTGCCAGCAGCTGGGGGGAGAGCTATGGCTACACCTTC.

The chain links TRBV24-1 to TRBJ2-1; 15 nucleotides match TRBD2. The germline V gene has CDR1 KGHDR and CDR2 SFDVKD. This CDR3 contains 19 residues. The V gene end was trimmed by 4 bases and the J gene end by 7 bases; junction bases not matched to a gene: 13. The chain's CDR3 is CATSDPVPGLAGGRNEQFF. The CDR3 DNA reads TGTGCCACCAGTGACCCGGTGCCGGGACTAGCGGGAGGACGAAATGAGCAGTTCTTC.

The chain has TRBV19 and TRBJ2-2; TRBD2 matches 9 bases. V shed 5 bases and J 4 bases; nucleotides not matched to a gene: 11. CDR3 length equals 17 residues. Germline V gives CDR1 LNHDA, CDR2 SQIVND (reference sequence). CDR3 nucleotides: TGTGCCAGTAGTGGGCTAGCGGGATCGTTTCGCACCGGGGAGCTGTTTTTT. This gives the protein CASSGLAGSFRTGELFF.

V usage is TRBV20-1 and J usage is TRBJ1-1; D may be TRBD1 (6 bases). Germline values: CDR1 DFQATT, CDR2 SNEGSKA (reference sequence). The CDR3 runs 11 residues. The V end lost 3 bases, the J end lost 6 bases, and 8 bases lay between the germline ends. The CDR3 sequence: CSASRQAEAFF. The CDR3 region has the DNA TGCAGTGCTAGCCGACAGGCTGAAGCTTTCTTT.

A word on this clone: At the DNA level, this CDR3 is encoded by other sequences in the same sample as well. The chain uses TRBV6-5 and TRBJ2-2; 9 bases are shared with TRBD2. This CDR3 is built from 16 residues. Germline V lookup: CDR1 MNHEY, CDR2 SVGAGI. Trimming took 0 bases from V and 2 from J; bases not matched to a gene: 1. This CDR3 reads CASSYSTSGNTGELFF. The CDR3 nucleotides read TGTGCCAGCAGTTACTCGACTAGCGGAAACACCGGGGAGCTGTTTTTT.

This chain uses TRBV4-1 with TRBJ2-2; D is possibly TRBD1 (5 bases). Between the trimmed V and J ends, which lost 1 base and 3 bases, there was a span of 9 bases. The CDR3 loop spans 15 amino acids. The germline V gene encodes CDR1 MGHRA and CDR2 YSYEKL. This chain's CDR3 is CASSQVPGYTGELFF. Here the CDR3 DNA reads TGCGCCAGCAGCCAAGTGCCAGGGTACACCGGGGAGCTGTTTTTT.

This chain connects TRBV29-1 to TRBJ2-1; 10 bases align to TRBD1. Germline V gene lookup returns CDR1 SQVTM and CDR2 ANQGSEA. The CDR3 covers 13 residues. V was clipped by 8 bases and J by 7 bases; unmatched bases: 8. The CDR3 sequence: CSFDRGLLNEQFF. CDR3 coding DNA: TGCAGCTTCGACAGGGGGCTATTAAATGAGCAGTTCTTC.

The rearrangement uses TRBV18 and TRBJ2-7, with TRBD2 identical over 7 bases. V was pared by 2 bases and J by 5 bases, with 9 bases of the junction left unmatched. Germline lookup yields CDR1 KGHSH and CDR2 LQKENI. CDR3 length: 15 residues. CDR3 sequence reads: CASSPEQTGGHEQYF. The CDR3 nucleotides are TGTGCCAGCTCACCAGAGCAGACGGGAGGTCACGAGCAGTACTTC. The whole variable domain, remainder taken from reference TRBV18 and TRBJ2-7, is NAGVMQNPRHLVRRRGQEARLRCSPMKGHSHVYWYRQLPEEGLKFMVYLQKENIIDESGMPKERFSAEFPKEGPSILRIQQVVRGDSAAYFCASSPEQTGGHEQYFGPGTRLTVT.

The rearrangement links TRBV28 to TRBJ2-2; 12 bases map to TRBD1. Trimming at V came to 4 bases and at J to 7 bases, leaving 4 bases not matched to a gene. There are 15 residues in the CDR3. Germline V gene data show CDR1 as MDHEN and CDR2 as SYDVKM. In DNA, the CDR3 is TGTGCCAGCAGTTGGGGGACAGGGGGCATCGGGGAGCTGTTTTTT. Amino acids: CASSWGTGGIGELFF.

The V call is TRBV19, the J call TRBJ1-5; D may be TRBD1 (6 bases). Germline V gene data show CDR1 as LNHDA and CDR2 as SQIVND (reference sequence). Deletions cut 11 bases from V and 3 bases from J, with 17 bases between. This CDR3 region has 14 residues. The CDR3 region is CAVNAPGDNQPQHF. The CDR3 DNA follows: TGTGCCGTTAATGCCCCAGGGGACAATCAGCCCCAGCATTTT.

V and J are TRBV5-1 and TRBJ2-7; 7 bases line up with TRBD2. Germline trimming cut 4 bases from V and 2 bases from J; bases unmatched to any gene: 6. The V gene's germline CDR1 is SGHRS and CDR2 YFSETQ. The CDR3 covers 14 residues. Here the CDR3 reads CASSELSGPYEQYF. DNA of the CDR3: TGCGCCAGCAGCGAACTTAGCGGGCCCTACGAGCAGTACTTC.

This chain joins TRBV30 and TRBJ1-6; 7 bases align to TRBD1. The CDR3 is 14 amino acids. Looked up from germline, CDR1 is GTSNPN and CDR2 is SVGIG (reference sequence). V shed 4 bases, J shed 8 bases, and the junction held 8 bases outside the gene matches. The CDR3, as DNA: TGTGCCTGGAACCTCAGGGGGAGAGATTCACCCCTCCACTTT. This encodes CAWNLRGRDSPLHF.

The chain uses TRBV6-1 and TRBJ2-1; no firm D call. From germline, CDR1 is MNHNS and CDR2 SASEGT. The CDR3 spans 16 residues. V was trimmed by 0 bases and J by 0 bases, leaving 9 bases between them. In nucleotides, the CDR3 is TGTGCCAGCAGTGAAGCGCAAAGGAGCTCCTACAATGAGCAGTTCTTC. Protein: CASSEAQRSSYNEQFF.

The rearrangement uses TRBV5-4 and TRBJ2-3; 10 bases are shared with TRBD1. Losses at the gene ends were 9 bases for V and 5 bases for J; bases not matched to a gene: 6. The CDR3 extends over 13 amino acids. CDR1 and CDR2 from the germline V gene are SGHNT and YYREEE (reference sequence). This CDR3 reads CATAGTGVDTQYF. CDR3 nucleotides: TGTGCCACCGCCGGGACAGGGGTAGATACGCAGTATTTT.

CDR3 residues: CASSPEFGLTRNLADTQYF. As DNA, the CDR3 is TGTGCCAGCAGCCCGGAATTCGGCCTTACTAGGAATCTCGCAGATACGCAGTATTTT. The chain is built from TRBV11-2 and TRBJ2-3; the D gene is possibly TRBD2 (5 bases). The CDR3 sequence is 19 residues long. V shed 5 bases and J shed 4 bases, with 28 bases lying between them. The V gene's germline CDR1 is SGHAT and CDR2 FQNNGV.

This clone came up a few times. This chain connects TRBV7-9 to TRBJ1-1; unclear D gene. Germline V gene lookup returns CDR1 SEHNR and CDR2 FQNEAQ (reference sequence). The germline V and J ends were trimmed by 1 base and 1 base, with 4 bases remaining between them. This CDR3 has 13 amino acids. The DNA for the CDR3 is TGTGCCAGCAGCTTAGGCAGGAACACTGAAGCTTTCTTT. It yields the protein CASSLGRNTEAFF.

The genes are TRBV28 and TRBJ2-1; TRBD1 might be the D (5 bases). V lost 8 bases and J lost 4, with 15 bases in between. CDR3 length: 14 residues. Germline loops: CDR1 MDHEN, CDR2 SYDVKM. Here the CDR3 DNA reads TGTGCCAGCCTTGACAGAGTATCTTACAATGAGCAGTTCTTC. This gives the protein CASLDRVSYNEQFF.

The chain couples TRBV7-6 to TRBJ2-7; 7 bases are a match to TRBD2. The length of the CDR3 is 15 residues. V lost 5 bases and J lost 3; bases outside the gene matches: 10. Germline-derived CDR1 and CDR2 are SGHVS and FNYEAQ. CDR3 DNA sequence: TGTGCCAGCAGCACCTTATCGGGACTAAACTACGAGCAGTACTTC. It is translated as CASSTLSGLNYEQYF. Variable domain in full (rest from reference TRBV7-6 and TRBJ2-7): GAGVSQSPRYKVTKRGQDVALRCDPISGHVSLYWYRQALGQGPEFLTYFNYEAQQDKSGLPNDRFSAERPEGSISTLTIQRTEQRDSAMYRCASSTLSGLNYEQYFGPGTRLTVT.

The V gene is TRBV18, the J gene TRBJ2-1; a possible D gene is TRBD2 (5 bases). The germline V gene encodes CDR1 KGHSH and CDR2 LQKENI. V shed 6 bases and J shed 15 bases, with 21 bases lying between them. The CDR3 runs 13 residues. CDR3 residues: CASSPNRISGPFF. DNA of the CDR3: TGTGCCAGCTCCCCAAACCGGATCAGCGGTCCGTTCTTC.

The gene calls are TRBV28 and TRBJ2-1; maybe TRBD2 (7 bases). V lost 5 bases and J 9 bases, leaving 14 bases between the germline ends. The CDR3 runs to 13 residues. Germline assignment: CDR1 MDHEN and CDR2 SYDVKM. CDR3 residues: CASSLTGGLEQFF. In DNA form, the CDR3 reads TGTGCCAGCAGTCTAACCGGGGGGCTTGAGCAGTTCTTC.

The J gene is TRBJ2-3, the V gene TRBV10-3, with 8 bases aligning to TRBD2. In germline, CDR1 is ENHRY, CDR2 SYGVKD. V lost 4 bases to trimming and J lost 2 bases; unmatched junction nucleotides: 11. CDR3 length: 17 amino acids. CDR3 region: CAISGREANSLTDTQYF. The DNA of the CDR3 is TGTGCCATCAGTGGGCGGGAGGCCAACTCCCTCACAGATACGCAGTATTTT.

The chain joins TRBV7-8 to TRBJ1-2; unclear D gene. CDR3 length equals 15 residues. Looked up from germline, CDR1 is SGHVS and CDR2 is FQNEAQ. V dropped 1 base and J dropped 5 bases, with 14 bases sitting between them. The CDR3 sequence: CASSLVQPAPYGYTF. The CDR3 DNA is TGTGCCAGCAGCTTAGTACAGCCTGCCCCTTATGGCTACACCTTC. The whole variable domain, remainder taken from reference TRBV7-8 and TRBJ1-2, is GAGVSQSPRYKVAKRGQDVALRCDPISGHVSLFWYQQALGQGPEFLTYFQNEAQLDKSGLPSDRFFAERPEGSVSTLKIQRTQQEDSAVYLCASSLVQPAPYGYTFGSGTRLTVV.

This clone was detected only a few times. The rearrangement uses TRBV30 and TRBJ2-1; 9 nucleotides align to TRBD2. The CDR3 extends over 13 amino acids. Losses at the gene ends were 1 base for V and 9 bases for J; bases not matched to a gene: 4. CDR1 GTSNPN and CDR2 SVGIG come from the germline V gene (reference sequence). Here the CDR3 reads CAWSDGGRVEQFF. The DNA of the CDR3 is TGTGCCTGGAGTGACGGCGGGAGGGTTGAGCAGTTCTTC.

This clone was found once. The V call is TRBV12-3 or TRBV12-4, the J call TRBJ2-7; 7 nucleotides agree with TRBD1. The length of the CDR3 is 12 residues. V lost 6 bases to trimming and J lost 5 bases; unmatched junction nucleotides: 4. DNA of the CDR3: TGTGCCAGCAGACCTAGGGGGCACGAGCAGTACTTC. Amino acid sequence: CASRPRGHEQYF.

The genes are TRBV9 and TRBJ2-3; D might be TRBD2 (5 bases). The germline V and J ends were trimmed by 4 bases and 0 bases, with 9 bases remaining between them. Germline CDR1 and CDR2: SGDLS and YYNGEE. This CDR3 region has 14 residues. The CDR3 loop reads CASSLRTSTDTQYF. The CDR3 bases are TGTGCCAGCAGCCTACGGACTAGCACAGATACGCAGTATTTT.

The CDR3 spells CASSVGGAYNEQFF. The CDR3 nucleotides are TGTGCCAGCAGCGTAGGGGGCGCTTACAATGAGCAGTTCTTC. The chain carries TRBV9 and TRBJ2-1; tentatively, D is TRBD1 (5 bases). Germline V lookup: CDR1 SGDLS, CDR2 YYNGEE. With 0 bases removed from V and 4 bases from J, the gap between germline ends came to 8 bases. The CDR3 extends over 14 amino acids.

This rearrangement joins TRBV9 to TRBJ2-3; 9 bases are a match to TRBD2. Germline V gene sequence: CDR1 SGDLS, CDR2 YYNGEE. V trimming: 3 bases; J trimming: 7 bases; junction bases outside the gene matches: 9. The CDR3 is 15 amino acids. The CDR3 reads CASSAPGLAPHTQYF. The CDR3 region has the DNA TGTGCCAGCAGCGCCCCGGGACTAGCCCCACATACGCAGTATTTT.

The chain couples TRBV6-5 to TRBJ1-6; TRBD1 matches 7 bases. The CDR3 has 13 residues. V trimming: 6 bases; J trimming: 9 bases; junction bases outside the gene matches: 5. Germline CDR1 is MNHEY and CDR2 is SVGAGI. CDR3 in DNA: TGTGCCAGCAGGCGGGACAGCCCTTCACCCCTCCACTTT. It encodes CASRRDSPSPLHF.

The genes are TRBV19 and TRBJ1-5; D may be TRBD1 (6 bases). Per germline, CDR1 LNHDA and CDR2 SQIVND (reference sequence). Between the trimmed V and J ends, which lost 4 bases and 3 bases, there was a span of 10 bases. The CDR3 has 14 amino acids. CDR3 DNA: TGTGCCAGTAGTACCGACAGGATCAATCAGCCCCAGCATTTT. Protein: CASSTDRINQPQHF.

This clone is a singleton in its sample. The CDR3 is CASSPRTATYEQYF. For the CDR3, the DNA is TGTGCCAGCAGTCCAAGGACTGCCACCTACGAGCAGTACTTC. The V and J genes are TRBV28 and TRBJ2-7; D may be TRBD2 (5 bases). The CDR3 totals 14 residues. The ends were cut back, 5 bases at V and 2 bases at J, with 13 bases in the middle. Germline assignment: CDR1 MDHEN and CDR2 SYDVKM.

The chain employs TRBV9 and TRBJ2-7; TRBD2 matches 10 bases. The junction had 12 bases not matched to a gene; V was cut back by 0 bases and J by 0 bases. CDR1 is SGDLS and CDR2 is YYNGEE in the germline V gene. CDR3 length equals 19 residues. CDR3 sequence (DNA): TGTGCCAGCAGCGTAGTGGGAGGGGTAGCGGGAGGCCGCTCCTACGAGCAGTACTTC. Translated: CASSVVGGVAGGRSYEQYF.

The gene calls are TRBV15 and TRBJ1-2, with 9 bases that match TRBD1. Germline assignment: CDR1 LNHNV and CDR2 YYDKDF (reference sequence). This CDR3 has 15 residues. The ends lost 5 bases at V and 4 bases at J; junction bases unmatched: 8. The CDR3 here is CATSENRGLSYGYTF. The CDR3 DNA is TGTGCCACCAGCGAGAACAGGGGGCTTAGCTATGGCTACACCTTC.